This T cell receptor beta chain is from a study of Ad26.COV2.S vaccination and SARS-CoV-2 variants. Study details: Participants got Ad26.COV2.S intramuscularly, once or twice 56 days apart. Overall study findings and caveats: After vaccination, substantial breadth of spike-specific CD8+ and CD4+ responses was reported. An underestimation of total T cell responses may have resulted from the TCR breadth and depth analyses.

Stated treatment: 19 received Ad26.COV2.S at low or high dose, single or two shots; about five received placebo; per-sample allocation not given. Vaccine and placebo recipients were sampled on day 63 after the first injection. In Boston, the donor was an adult between 18-55 years of age. Points on this clone: Antigen: not known.

Assay: immunoSEQ multiplex PCR; the TCRdb copy retains only in-frame clones and omits some. The sample shows hundreds of thousands of clones, about 85% of them seen only once. Germline V gene data show CDR1 as MGHRA and CDR2 as YSYEKL. The ends were cut back, 1 base at V and 0 bases at J, with 10 bases in the middle. CDR3 length: 16 amino acids. The sequence was obtained from a person aged 18 to 65 who received the Ad26.COV2.S COVID-19 vaccine or a placebo. The V gene is TRBV4-1, the J gene TRBJ1-3; D is possibly TRBD1 (6 bases). Material: peripheral blood, obtained in a trial of Ad26.COV2.S vaccine versus placebo. The CDR3 sequence is CASSQGDTVSGNTIYF. For the CDR3, the DNA is TGCGCCAGCAGCCAAGGGGACACCGTCTCTGGAAACACCATATATTTT.